What follows are 11 T cell receptor beta chains derived from one specimen sequenced in a study of OX40 agonist ivuxolimab in advanced cancers. Measured with immunoSEQ multiplex PCR; TCRdb has only the in-frame clones, and not every one. The data show 94,000 or so clones, approximately 81% seen once. The source was CD4+ or CD8+ T cells sorted from blood, collected in a trial of the OX40 agonist ivuxolimab. These receptors were taken from an adult with an advanced solid tumor such as melanoma, head and neck, liver or kidney cancer.

V and J are TRBV18 and TRBJ1-1; D not resolved. The V and J ends lost 2 bases and 3 bases respectively, with 22 bases between them. CDR1 is KGHSH, CDR2 LQKENI, per germline. This CDR3 has 18 residues. CDR3 protein: CASSPREASVLTYTEAFF. CDR3 DNA sequence: TGTGCCAGCTCACCAAGAGAAGCGTCAGTGTTAACGTACACTGAAGCTTTCTTT.

V usage is TRBV28 and J usage is TRBJ2-7; 12 bases agree with TRBD2. Germline-derived CDR1 and CDR2 are MDHEN and SYDVKM. This CDR3 comprises 16 residues. The J segment lost 1 base and the V segment lost 7 bases, leaving 8 bases of the junction unmatched. The CDR3 DNA follows: TGTGCCAGCAAGTCACTAGCGGGGGGATTTTCCTACGAGCAGTACTTC. Protein product: CASKSLAGGFSYEQYF.

The chain joins TRBV10-3 to TRBJ2-5; tentatively, D is TRBD2 (5 bases). Trimming left V 0 bases short and J 5 bases short, with 13 bases between. The length of the CDR3 is 15 residues. Germline lookup yields CDR1 ENHRY and CDR2 SYGVKD. As DNA, the CDR3 is TGTGCCATCAGTGAGTCGACTGGCGGCGGGGAGACCCAGTACTTC. Protein: CAISESTGGGETQYF.

DNA of the CDR3: TGCGCCAGCAGCCCGGGGACAGGATATGGCTACACCTTC. This encodes CASSPGTGYGYTF. This chain joins TRBV5-1 and TRBJ1-2; TRBD1 aligns across 8 bases. This CDR3 is built from 13 residues. With 4 bases clipped from V and 5 bases from J, the junction kept 4 bases outside the gene matches. CDR1 is SGHRS, CDR2 YFSETQ, per germline.

The rearrangement uses TRBV12-2 and TRBJ2-7; the table's D call, TRBD1, has no DNA check behind it. TRBV12-2 constitutes a pseudogene. CDR3 length: 15 residues. The CDR3 is CASRLVWRQAYEQYV. The CDR3 DNA is TGTGCAAGTCGCTTAGTCTGGAGACAGGCCTACGAGCAGTACGTC.

As regards this clone: In the same sample, other DNA sequences code for this CDR3. The chain carries TRBV28 and TRBJ2-7; D remains ambiguous. Germline V gene data show CDR1 as MDHEN and CDR2 as SYDVKM. Between the trimmed V and J ends, which lost 2 bases and 0 bases, there was a span of 8 bases. The CDR3 loop spans 14 amino acids. CDR3 residues: CASSLVLSSYEQYF. The CDR3 DNA sequence: TGTGCCAGCAGTTTAGTCCTGTCCTCCTACGAGCAGTACTTC.

The chain links TRBV30 to TRBJ1-1, with D hard to call. The CDR3 runs 12 residues. Trimming stripped 0 bases from V and 1 base from J, with 3 bases between. Germline values: CDR1 GTSNPN, CDR2 SVGIG (reference sequence). CDR3 nucleotides: TGTGCCTGGAGTGTGGGGAACACTGAAGCTTTCTTT. This translates into CAWSVGNTEAFF.

This chain connects TRBV4-1 to TRBJ2-6; D ambiguous. The CDR3 runs 16 residues. Between the trimmed V and J ends, which lost 1 base and 2 bases, there was a span of 9 bases. Per the germline V gene, CDR1 is MGHRA and CDR2 is YSYEKL. The CDR3 is CASSQVRSAGANVLTF. The CDR3 nucleotides are TGCGCCAGCAGCCAAGTAAGGTCGGCTGGGGCCAACGTCCTGACTTTC.

The V and J genes are TRBV7-3 and TRBJ2-3; 11 nucleotides align to TRBD2. V gave up 0 bases and J gave up 6 bases; unmatched junction bases: 14. The CDR3 length is 19 residues. The germline V gene has CDR1 SGHTA and CDR2 FQGTGA. The CDR3 here is CASSLTGQRLAGSRDTQYF. Written as DNA, the CDR3 is TGTGCCAGCAGCTTAACGGGACAGCGACTAGCGGGGAGCCGGGATACGCAGTATTTT.

This chain joins TRBV29-1 and TRBJ2-2, with 8 bases that match TRBD1. V shed 7 bases and J 6 bases; nucleotides not matched to a gene: 7. CDR3 length equals 13 residues. Germline CDR1 and CDR2: SQVTM and ANQGSEA. The CDR3 region has the DNA TGCAGCGGTAGGACAGGGTCTCCCGGGGAGCTGTTTTTT. It is translated as CSGRTGSPGELFF.

This clone was detected once. The gene calls are TRBV7-2 and TRBJ1-2; no clear D. Deletions cut 4 bases from V and 7 bases from J, with 13 bases between. Germline assignment: CDR1 SGHTA and CDR2 FQGNSA. The CDR3 length is 13 residues. The CDR3 coding sequence is TGTGCCAGCAGCTCCGAGCCCATTTTTGGCTACACCTTC. Its protein product is CASSSEPIFGYTF.